The 6 T cell receptor beta chains given below trace back to one sample, sequenced in a study of early T cells in non-severe SARS-CoV-2 infection. MiXCR, applied by TCRdb to the 5' RACE reads, yields one record per CDR3 protein. The data contain tens of thousands of distinct CDR3 sequences, approximately 13% of them singletons. The sequencing input was whole blood. Receptors were obtained from an adult who was a healthcare worker with PCR-confirmed SARS-CoV-2 infection or an uninfected control (not recorded which).

This clonotype was counted ten times or more. This chain connects TRBV6-5 to TRBJ2-7; D possibly uses TRBD1 or TRBD2 (5 bases each). V lost 6 bases and J 2 bases, leaving 5 bases between the germline ends. Germline V CDR1 and CDR2: MNHEY, SVGAGI. The CDR3 totals 11 residues. The DNA for the CDR3 is TGTGCCAGCAGGGGACCCTACGAGCAGTACTTC. This encodes CASRGPYEQYF.

This clonotype occurred many times. The CDR3 DNA is TGTGCCAGCAGCGTAGGGACTTCTCTCTCCTACGAGCAGTACTTC. Its translation is CASSVGTSLSYEQYF. This chain joins TRBV9 and TRBJ2-7; the D gene is possibly TRBD2 (5 bases). V lost 0 bases to trimming and J lost 0 bases, with 10 bases between them. This CDR3 region has 15 residues. Germline-derived CDR1 and CDR2 are SGDLS and YYNGEE.

The chain recombines TRBV28 with TRBJ2-1; TRBD2 aligns across 12 bases. The CDR3 runs to 15 residues. CDR1 and CDR2 (germline): MDHEN, SYDVKM. V dropped 4 bases and J dropped 14; count of bases not matched to a gene: 12. CDR3 nucleotide sequence: TGTGCCAGCAGTTCCGAGGCTAGCGGGAGGGCCTCGGAGTTCTTC. As protein: CASSSEASGRASEFF.

This clonotype has ten or more counts. J is TRBJ1-1 and V is TRBV3-1; 8 bases are a match to TRBD1. This CDR3 comprises 14 residues. The V gene end was trimmed by 1 base and the J gene end by 4 bases; junction bases not matched to a gene: 2. In germline, CDR1 is LGHDT, CDR2 YNNKEL (reference sequence). This CDR3 is CASSQVDRGTEAFF. The CDR3 bases are TGTGCCAGCAGCCAAGTTGACAGGGGCACTGAAGCTTTCTTT.

Comment on this clonotype: A much larger clone is a single base away; this may be a read error. V and J are TRBV18 and TRBJ2-5, with a weak D call TRBD2 (5 bases). V was trimmed by 0 bases and J by 7 bases, leaving 9 bases between them. The germline CDR1 and CDR2 sequences are KGHSH and LQKENI. The CDR3 covers 13 residues. The CDR3 DNA follows: TGTGCCAGCTCACCACCGGTCGAGGGGACCCAGTACTTC. Protein sequence: CASSPPVEGTQYF. The full variable domain, with the rest looked up from reference TRBV18 and TRBJ2-5, is NAGVMQNPRHLVRRRGQEARLRCSPMKGHSHVYWYRQLPEEGLKFMVYLQKENIIDESGMPKERFSAEFPKEGPSILRIQQVVRGDSAAYFCASSPPVEGTQYFGPGTRLLVL.

The rearrangement joins TRBV20-1 to TRBJ1-1; no definite D call. V gave up 1 base and J gave up 3 bases, with 3 bases separating them. The length of the CDR3 is 11 residues. Germline lookup yields CDR1 DFQATT and CDR2 SNEGSKA (reference sequence). The CDR3 region is CSARGDTEAFF. CDR3 in DNA: TGCAGTGCTAGAGGGGACACTGAAGCTTTCTTT.